This TCR beta chain was recorded in a study of CD8 T cells in Susac syndrome. The V end was cut by 1 base, the J end by 6 bases, with 9 bases between. This CDR3 spans 13 amino acids. The authors reverse transcribed roughly 0.5 to 1 ug RNA with random hexamers. In TCRdb, the immunoSEQ multiplex PCR reads were re-called with MiXCR into one record per CDR3 protein. The sample records about 300,000 distinct CDR3 sequences, around 90% being singletons. This sequence joins TRBV12-3 or TRBV12-4 and TRBJ1-2; possible D gene TRBD1, 6 bases. The sequence was collected from a human donor with multiple sclerosis. Source material: CD4+ T cells from PBMCs. Here the CDR3 DNA reads TGTGCCAGCAGTTTAGACAGGGAACATGGCTACACCTTC. The encoded protein is CASSLDREHGYTF.